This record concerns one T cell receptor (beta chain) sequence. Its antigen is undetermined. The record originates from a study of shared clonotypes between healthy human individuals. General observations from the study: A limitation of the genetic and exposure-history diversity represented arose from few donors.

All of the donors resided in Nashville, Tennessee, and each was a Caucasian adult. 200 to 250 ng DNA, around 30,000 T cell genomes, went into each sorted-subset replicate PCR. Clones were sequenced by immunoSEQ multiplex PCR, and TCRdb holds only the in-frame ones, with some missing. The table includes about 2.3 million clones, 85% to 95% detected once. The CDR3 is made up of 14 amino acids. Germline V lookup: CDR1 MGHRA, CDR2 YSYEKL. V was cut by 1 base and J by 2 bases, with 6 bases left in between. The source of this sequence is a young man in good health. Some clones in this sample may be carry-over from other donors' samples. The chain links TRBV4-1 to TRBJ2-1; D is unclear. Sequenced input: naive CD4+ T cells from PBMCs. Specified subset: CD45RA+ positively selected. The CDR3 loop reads CASSQGRTYNEQFF. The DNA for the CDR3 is TGCGCCAGCAGCCAAGGTCGGACCTACAATGAGCAGTTCTTC.